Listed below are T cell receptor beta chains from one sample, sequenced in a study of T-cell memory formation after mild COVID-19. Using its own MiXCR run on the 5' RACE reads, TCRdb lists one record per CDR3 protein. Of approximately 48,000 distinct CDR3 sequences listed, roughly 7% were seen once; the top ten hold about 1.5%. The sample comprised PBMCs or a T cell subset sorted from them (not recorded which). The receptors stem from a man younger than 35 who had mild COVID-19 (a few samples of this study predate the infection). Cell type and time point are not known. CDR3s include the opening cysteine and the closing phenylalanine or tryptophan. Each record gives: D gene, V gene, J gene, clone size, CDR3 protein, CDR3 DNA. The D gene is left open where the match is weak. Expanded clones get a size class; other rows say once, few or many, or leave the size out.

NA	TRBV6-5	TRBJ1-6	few	CASSWGGGRNSPLHF	TGTGCCAGCAGTTGGGGGGGAGGTCGTAATTCACCCCTCCACTTT
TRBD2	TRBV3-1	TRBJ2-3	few	CASSGAGVDTQYF	TGTGCCAGCAGTGGAGCGGGGGTCGATACGCAGTATTTT
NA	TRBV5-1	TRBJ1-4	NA	CASSLSATNEKLFF	TGCGCCAGCAGCTTAAGCGCAACTAATGAAAAACTGTTTTTT
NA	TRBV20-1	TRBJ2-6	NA	CSAVGRGAGANVLTF	TGCAGTGCAGTGGGCAGGGGGGCAGGGGCCAACGTCCTGACTTTC
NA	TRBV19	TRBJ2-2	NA	CATSYRDTGELFF	TGTGCCACTTCATACAGGGACACCGGGGAGCTGTTTTTT
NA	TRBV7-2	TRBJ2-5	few	CASSSRGGLGETQYF	TGTGCCAGCAGCTCCAGGGGGGGATTGGGAGAGACCCAGTACTTC
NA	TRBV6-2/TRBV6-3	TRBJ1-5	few	CASSGLPGSPQHF	TGTGCCAGCAGTGGCCTTCCTGGTTCGCCCCAGCATTTT
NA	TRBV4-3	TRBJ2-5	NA	CASSQGSGETQYF	TGCGCCAGCAGCCAAGGATCTGGAGAGACCCAGTACTTC
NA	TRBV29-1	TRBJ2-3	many	CSVLVVSRDTQYF	TGCAGCGTTTTGGTAGTCTCTCGAGATACGCAGTATTTT
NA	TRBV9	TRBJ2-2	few	CASSPTGARTGELFF	TGTGCCAGCAGCCCGACGGGGGCGAGGACCGGGGAGCTGTTTTTT
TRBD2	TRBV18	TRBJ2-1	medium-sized	CASSPLPAGGNEQFF	TGTGCCAGCTCACCACTGCCAGCGGGGGGGAATGAGCAGTTCTTC
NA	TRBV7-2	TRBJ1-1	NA	CASSPYLNTEAFF	TGTGCCAGCAGCCCCTATCTAAACACTGAAGCTTTCTTT